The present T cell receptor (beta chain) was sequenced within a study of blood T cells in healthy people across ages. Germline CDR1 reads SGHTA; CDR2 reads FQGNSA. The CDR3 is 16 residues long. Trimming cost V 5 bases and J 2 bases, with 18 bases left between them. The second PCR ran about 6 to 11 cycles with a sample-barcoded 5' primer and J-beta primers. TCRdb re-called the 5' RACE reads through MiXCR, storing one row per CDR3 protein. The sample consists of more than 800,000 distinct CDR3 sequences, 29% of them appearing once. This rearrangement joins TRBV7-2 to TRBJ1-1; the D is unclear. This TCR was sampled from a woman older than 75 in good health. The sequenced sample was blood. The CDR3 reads CASSTHPPQVNTEAFF. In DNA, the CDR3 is TGTGCCAGCAGCACGCACCCCCCACAAGTAAACACTGAAGCTTTCTTT.